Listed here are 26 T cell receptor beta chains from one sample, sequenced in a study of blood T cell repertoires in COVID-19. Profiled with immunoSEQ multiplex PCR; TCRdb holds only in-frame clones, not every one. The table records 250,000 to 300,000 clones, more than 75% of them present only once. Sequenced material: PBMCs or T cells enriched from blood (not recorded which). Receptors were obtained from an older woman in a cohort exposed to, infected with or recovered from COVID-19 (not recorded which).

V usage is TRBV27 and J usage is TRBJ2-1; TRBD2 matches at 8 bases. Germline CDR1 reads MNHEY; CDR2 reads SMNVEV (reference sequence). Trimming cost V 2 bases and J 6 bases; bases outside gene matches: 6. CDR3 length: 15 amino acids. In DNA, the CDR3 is TGTGCCAGCAGTTTACTAGCGGGCACTTTCAATGAGCAGTTCTTC. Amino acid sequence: CASSLLAGTFNEQFF.

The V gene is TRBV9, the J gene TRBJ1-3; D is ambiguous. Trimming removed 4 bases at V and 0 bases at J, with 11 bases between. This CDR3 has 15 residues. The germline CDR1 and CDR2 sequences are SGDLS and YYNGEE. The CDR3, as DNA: TGTGCCAGCAGCTCAGACGGGATCTCTGGAAACACCATATATTTT. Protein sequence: CASSSDGISGNTIYF.

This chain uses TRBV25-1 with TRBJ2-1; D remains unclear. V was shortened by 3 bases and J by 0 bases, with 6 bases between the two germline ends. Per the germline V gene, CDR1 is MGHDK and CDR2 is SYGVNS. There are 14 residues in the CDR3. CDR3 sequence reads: CASSDGPSYNEQFF. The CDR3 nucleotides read TGTGCCAGCAGTGATGGCCCCTCCTACAATGAGCAGTTCTTC. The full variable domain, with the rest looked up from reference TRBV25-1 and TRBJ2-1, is EADIYQTPRYLVIGTGKKITLECSQTMGHDKMYWYQQDPGMELHLIHYSYGVNSTEKGDLSSESTVSRIRTEHFPLTLESARPSHTSQYLCASSDGPSYNEQFFGPGTRLTVL.

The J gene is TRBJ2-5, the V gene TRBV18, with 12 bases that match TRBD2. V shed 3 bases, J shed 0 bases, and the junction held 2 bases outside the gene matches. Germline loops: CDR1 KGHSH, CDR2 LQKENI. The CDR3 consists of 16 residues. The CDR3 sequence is CASSPGLAGYQETQYF. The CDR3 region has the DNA TGTGCCAGCTCACCGGGACTAGCGGGCTACCAAGAGACCCAGTACTTC.

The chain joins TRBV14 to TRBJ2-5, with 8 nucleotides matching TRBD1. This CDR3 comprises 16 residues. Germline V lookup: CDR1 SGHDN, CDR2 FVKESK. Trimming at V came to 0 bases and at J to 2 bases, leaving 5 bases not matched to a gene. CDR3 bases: TGTGCCAGCAGCCAAGATCAGGGGGCGAGGCAAGAGACCCAGTACTTC. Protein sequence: CASSQDQGARQETQYF. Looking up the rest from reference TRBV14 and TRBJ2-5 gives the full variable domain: EAGVTQFPSHSVIEKGQTVTLRCDPISGHDNLYWYRRVMGKEIKFLLHFVKESKQDESGMPNNRFLAERTGGTYSTLKVQPAELEDSGVYFCASSQDQGARQETQYFGPGTRLLVL.

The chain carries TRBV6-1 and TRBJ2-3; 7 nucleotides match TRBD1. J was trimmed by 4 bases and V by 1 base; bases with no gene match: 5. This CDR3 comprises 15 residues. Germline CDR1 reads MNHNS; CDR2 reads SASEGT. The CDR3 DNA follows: TGTGCCAGCAGTGAAGGGGGACAGAGGGCAGATACGCAGTATTTT. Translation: CASSEGGQRADTQYF.

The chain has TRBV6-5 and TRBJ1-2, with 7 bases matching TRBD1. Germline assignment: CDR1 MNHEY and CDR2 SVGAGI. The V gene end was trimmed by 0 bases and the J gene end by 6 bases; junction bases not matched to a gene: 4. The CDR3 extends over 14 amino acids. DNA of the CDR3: TGTGCCAGCAGTTACTCGGGACAGACGAATGGCTACACCTTC. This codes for CASSYSGQTNGYTF.

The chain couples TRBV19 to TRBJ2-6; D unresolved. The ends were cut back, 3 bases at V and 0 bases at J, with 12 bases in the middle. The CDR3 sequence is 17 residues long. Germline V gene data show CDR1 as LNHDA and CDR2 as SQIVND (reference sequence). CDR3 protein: CASSISHFSSGANVLTF. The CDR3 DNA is TGTGCCAGTAGTATCTCTCATTTTAGCTCTGGGGCCAACGTCCTGACTTTC.

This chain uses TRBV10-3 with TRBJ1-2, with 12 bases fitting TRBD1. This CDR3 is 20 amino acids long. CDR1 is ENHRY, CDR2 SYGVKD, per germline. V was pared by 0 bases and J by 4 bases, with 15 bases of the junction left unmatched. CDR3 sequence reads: CAISESMFRDRGRGSYGYTF. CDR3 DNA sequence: TGTGCCATCAGTGAGTCCATGTTCCGGGACAGGGGGCGAGGGAGCTATGGCTACACCTTC.

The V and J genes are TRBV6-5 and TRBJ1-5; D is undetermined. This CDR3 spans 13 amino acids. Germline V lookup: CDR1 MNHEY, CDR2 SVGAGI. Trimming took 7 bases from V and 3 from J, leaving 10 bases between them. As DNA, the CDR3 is TGTGCCAGCACGGCCGAGGTCAATCAGCCCCAGCATTTT. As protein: CASTAEVNQPQHF.

The CDR3: CASSPMRVLGEQYF. The CDR3 nucleotides are TGTGCCAGCAGCCCCATGCGGGTCCTGGGCGAGCAGTACTTC. V and J are TRBV6-5 and TRBJ2-7; D is perhaps TRBD2 (5 bases). The germline V gene encodes CDR1 MNHEY and CDR2 SVGAGI. The CDR3 totals 14 residues. V dropped 6 bases and J dropped 6 bases, with 18 bases sitting between them.

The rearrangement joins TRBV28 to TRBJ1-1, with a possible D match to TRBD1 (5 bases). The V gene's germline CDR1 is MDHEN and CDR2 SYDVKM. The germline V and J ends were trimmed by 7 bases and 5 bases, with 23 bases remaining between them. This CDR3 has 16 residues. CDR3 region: CASKVLRATTETEAFF. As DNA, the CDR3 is TGTGCCAGCAAAGTACTCAGGGCCACAACGGAGACTGAAGCTTTCTTT.

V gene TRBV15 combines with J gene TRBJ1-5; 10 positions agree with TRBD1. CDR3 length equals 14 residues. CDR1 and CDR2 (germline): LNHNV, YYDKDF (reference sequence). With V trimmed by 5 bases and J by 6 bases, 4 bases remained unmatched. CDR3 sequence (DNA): TGTGCCACCAGCGAAAGGACAGGGGGTCAGCCCCAGCATTTT. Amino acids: CATSERTGGQPQHF.

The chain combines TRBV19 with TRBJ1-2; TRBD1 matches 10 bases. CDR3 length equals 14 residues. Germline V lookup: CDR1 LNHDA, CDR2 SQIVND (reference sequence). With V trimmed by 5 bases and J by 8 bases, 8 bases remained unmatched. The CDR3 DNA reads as TGTGCCAGTAGTCCCGACAGGGGGCAACAGGGCTACACCTTC. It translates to CASSPDRGQQGYTF.

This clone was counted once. CDR3 sequence reads: CASSFGSPYNEQFF. The CDR3 DNA is TGTGCCAGCAGCTTCGGGAGCCCCTACAATGAGCAGTTCTTC. This sequence joins TRBV7-2 and TRBJ2-1; maybe TRBD2 (6 bases). The germline gives CDR1 SGHTA, CDR2 FQGNSA. Trimming stripped 3 bases from V and 2 bases from J, with 8 bases between. This CDR3 contains 14 residues.

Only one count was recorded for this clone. This chain's CDR3 is CAGMGPKGYGYTF. The CDR3 nucleotides are TGTGCCGGGATGGGGCCCAAGGGTTATGGCTACACCTTC. The chain uses TRBV21-1 and TRBJ1-2; the table calls TRBD1, which could not be checked here. TRBV21-1 is given as a pseudogene. The CDR3 extends over 13 amino acids.

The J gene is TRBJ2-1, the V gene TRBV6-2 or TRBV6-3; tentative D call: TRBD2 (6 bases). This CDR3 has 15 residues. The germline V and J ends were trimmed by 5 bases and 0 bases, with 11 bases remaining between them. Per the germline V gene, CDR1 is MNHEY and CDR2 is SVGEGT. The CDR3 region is CASSLATLSYNEQFF. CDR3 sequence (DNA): TGTGCCAGCAGTCTAGCGACACTCTCCTACAATGAGCAGTTCTTC.

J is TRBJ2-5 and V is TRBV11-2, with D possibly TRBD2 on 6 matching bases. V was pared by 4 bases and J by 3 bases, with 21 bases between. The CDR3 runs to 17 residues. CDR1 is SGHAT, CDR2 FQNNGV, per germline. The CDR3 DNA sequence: TGTGCCAGCAGCTCTAGCGACCGGCGCCCTAATAAAGAGACCCAGTACTTC. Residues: CASSSSDRRPNKETQYF. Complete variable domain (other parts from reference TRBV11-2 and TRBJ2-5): EAGVAQSPRYKIIEKRQSVAFWCNPISGHATLYWYQQILGQGPKLLIQFQNNGVVDDSQLPKDRFSAERLKGVDSTLKIQPAKLEDSAVYLCASSSSDRRPNKETQYFGPGTRLLVL.

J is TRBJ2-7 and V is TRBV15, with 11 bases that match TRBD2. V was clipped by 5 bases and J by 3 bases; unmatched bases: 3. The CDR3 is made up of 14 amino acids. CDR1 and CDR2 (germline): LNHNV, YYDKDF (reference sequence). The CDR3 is CATSGTSGSYEQYF. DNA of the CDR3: TGTGCCACCAGCGGTACTAGCGGGAGCTACGAGCAGTACTTC.

The CDR3 DNA reads as TGTGCCAGCAGTCCTCCGGGACAGGGGTACTCACCCCTCCACTTT. This translates into CASSPPGQGYSPLHF. The chain has TRBV28 and TRBJ1-6, with TRBD1 identical over 10 bases. In germline, CDR1 is MDHEN, CDR2 SYDVKM. This CDR3 is 15 amino acids long. With 5 bases clipped from V and 10 bases from J, the junction kept 8 bases outside the gene matches.

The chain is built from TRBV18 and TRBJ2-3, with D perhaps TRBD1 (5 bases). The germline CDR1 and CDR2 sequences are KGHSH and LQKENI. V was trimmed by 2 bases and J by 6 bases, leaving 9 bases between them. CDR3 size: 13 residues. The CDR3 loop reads CASSPRGTDTQYF. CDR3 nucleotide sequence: TGTGCCAGCTCACCAAGGGGAACGGATACGCAGTATTTT.

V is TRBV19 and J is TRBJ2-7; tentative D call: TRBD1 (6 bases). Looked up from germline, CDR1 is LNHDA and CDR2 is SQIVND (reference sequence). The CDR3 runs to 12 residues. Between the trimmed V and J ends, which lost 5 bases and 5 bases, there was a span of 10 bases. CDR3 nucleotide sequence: TGTGCCAGTAGTTCACAGGGCAACGAGCAGTACTTC. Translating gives CASSSQGNEQYF.

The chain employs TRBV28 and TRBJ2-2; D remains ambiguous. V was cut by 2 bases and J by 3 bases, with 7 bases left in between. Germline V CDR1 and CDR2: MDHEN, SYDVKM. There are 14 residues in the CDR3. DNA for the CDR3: TGTGCCAGCAGTTTAACCGAGGACACCGGGGAGCTGTTTTTT. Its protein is CASSLTEDTGELFF. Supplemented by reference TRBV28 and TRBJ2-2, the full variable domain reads DVKVTQSSRYLVKRTGEKVFLECVQDMDHENMFWYRQDPGLGLRLIYFSYDVKMKEKGDIPEGYSVSREKKERFSLILESASTNQTSMYLCASSLTEDTGELFFGEGSRLTVL.

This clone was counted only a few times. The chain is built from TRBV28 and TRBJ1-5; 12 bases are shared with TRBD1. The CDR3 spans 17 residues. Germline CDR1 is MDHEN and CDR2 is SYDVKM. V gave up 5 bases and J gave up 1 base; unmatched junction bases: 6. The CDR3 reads CASSERGQGASNQPQHF. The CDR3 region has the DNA TGTGCCAGCAGTGAGAGGGGACAGGGGGCGAGCAATCAGCCCCAGCATTTT.

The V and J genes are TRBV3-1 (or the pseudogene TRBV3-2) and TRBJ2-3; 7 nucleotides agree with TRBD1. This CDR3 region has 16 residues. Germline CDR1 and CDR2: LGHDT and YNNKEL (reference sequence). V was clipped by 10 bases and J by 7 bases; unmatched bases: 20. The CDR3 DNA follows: TGTGCCACTCTTTTAAAGACAGGGAATGGATTGTATACGCAGTATTTT. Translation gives CATLLKTGNGLYTQYF.

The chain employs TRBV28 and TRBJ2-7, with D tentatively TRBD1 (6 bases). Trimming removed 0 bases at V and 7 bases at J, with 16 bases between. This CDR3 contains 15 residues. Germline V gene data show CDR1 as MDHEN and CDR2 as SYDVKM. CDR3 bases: TGTGCCAGCAGTTTATGGCCGGACAGTTCGGAGGAGCAGTACTTC. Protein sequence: CASSLWPDSSEEQYF.